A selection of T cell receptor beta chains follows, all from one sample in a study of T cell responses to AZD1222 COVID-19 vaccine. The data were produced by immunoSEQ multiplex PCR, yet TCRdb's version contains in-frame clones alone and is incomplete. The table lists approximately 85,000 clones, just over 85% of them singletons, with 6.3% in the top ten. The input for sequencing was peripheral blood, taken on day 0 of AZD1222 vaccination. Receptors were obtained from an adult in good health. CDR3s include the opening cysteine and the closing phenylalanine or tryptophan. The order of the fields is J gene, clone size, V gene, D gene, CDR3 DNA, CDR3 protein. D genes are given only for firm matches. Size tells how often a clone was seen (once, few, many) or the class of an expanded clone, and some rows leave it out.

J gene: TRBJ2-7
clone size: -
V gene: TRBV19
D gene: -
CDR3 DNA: TGTGCCAGTAGTCCTCGACCAGATTCCTCCTACGAGCAGTACTTC
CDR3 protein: CASSPRPDSSYEQYF

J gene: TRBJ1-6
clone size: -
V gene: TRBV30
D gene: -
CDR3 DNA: TGTGCCTGGAGAATCAGCAATTCACCCCTCCACTTT
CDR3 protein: CAWRISNSPLHF

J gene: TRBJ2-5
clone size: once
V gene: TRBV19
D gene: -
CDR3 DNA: TGTGCCAGTAGTCGGACGGCCCTGGAGACCCAGTACTTC
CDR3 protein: CASSRTALETQYF

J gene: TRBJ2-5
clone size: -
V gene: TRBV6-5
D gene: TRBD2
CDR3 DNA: TGTGCCAGCAGCTTAAGCGGGGGGGCACAAGAGACCCAGTACTTC
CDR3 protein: CASSLSGGAQETQYF

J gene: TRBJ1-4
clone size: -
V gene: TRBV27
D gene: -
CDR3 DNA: TGTGCCAGCAGTTTATCGGTCCGTGAAAAACTGTTTTTT
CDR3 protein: CASSLSVREKLFF

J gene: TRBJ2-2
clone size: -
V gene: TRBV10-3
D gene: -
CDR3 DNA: TGTGCCACCCGACAGTCCAGCACCGGGGAGCTGTTTTTT
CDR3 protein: CATRQSSTGELFF

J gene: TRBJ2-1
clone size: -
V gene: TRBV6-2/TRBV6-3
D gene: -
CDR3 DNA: TGTGCCAGCAGTTGGAGTACATTCCTTGACCCCGCCTTCTTC
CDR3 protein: CASSWSTFLDPAFF

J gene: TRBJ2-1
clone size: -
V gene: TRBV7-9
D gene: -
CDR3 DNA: TGTGCCAGCAGCGGGGACGTGATTGGGTTCTTC
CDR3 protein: CASSGDVIGFF

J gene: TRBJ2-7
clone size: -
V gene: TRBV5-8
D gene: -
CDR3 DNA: TGTGCCAGCAGCCACCTTACCTCCTACGAGCAGTACTTC
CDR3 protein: CASSHLTSYEQYF

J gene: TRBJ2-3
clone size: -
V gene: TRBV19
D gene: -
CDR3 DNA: TGTGCCACACGAGTGGGTGGCACAGATACGCAGTATTTT
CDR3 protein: CATRVGGTDTQYF

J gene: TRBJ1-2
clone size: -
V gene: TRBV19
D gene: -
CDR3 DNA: TGTGCCAGTAGTATCCTCGGGACAAACTATGGCTACACCTTC
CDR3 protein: CASSILGTNYGYTF

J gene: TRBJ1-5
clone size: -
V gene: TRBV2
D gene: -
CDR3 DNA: TGTGCCAGCAGTATCAGGGAGGGGCCCCAGCATTTT
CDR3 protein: CASSIREGPQHF

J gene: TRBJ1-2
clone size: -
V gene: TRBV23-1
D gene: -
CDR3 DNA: TGCGCCAGCAGTCGGTTCTATGGCTACACCTTC
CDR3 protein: CASSRFYGYTF

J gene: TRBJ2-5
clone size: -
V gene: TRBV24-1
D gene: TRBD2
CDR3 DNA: TGTGCCACCAGTGATACGACTAGCGGAGAGACCCAGTACTTC
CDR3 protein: CATSDTTSGETQYF

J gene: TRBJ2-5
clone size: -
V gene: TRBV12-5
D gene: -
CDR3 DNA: TGTGCTAGTGGTTTGCCACCGGGTACCCAGTACTTC
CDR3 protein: CASGLPPGTQYF

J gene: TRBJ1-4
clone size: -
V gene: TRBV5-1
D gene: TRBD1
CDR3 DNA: TGCGCCAGCAGCTTGGGACCAGGGGGGAATGAAAAACTGTTTTTT
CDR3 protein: CASSLGPGGNEKLFF

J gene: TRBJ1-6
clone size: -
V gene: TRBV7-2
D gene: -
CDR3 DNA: TGTGCCAGCAGCTTAGAAGCAGGAGTCAATTCACCCCTCCACTTT
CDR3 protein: CASSLEAGVNSPLHF

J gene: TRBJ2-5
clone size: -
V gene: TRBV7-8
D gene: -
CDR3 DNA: TGTGCCAGCAGCCCGACTGGTACGGCAGGGCCTCGGGAGACCCAGTACTTC
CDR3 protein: CASSPTGTAGPRETQYF

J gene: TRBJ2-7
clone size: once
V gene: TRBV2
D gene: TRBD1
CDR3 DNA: TGTGCCAGCAGTGTAGTACAGGGGTTCAACGAGCAGTACTTC
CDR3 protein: CASSVVQGFNEQYF

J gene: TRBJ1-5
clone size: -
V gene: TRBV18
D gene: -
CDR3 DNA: TGTGCCAGCTCACCACAGGGACCCGATCAGCCCCAGCATTTT
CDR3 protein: CASSPQGPDQPQHF

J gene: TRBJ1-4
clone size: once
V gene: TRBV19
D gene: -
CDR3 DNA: TGTGCCAGTAGCCCGGGACAAACCGGGTATGATGAAAAACTGTTTTTT
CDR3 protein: CASSPGQTGYDEKLFF

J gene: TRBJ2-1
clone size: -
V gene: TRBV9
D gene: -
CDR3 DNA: TGTGCCAGCAGCACCTTGGGCAATGAGCAGTTCTTC
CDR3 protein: CASSTLGNEQFF

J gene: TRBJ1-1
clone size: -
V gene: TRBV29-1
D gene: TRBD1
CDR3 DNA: TGCAGCGGGAGGAGGACAGGGAGGACTGAAGCTTTCTTT
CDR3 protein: CSGRRTGRTEAFF